This TCR beta chain was identified in a study of post-analysis software for immune sequencing data. Study details: The disease courses covered relapsing-remitting, secondary progressive and progressive-relapsing multiple sclerosis. Study-level results: Comparison of patients with controls showed five TRBV segments more frequent in patients, TRBV5-6, TRBV5-1 and TRBV20-1 among them. The study found significantly lower normalized Chao1 diversity in multiple sclerosis patients than in controls.

Details on this clonotype: As yet, its antigen is unknown.

Unique molecular identifiers were built into the TCR beta cDNA libraries. Using its own MiXCR run on the PCR reads, TCRdb lists one record per CDR3 protein. The data contain 550,000 to 700,000 distinct CDR3 sequences, about 40% of them singletons. Per the germline V gene, CDR1 is SGHKS and CDR2 is YYEKEE (reference sequence). This CDR3 region has 15 residues. The V and J ends lost 4 bases and 1 base respectively, with 14 bases between them. The specimen sequenced was blood. The receptor was isolated from a girl between 10 and 17 years old with multiple sclerosis. The rearrangement joins TRBV5-5 to TRBJ2-5; possibly TRBD1 for D (6 bases). The CDR3 nucleotides are TGTGCCAGCAGCGTTTGGGGACAACGCCAAGAGACCCAGTACTTC. This codes for CASSVWGQRQETQYF.